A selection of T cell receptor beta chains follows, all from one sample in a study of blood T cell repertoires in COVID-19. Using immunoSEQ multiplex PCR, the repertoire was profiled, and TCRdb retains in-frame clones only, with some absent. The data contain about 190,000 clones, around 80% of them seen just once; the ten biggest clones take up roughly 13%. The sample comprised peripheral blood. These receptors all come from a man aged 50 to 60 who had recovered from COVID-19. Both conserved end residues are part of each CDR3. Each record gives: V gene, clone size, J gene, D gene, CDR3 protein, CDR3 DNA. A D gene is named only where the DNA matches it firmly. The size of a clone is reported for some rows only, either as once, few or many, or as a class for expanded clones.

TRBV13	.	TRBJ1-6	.	CASSFNTGDNSPLHF	TGTGCCAGCAGCTTCAATACGGGAGATAATTCACCCCTCCACTTT
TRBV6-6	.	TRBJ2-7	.	CASMVRIEPNYEQYF	TGTGCCAGCATGGTTCGAATCGAGCCTAACTACGAGCAGTACTTC
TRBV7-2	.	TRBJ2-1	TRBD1	CASSSRTGAYNEQFF	TGTGCCAGCAGCTCCCGGACAGGGGCCTACAATGAGCAGTTCTTC
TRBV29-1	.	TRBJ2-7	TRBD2	CSVASVAGVSYEQYF	TGCAGCGTTGCATCGGTAGCGGGAGTTTCCTACGAGCAGTACTTC
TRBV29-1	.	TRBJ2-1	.	CSVEAPRTSYNEQFF	TGCAGCGTTGAGGCGCCCAGGACAAGTTACAATGAGCAGTTCTTC
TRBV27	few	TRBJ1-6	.	CASSVSGSYNSPLHF	TGTGCCAGCAGTGTCTCGGGCTCCTATAATTCACCCCTCCACTTT
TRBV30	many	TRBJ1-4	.	CAWSRLPPGNSGKLFF	TGTGCCTGGAGTAGGTTACCCCCCGGTAACAGTGGAAAACTGTTTTTT
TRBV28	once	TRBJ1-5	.	CASSPGGVSNQPQHF	TGTGCCAGCAGTCCCGGGGGGGTCTCAAATCAGCCCCAGCATTTT
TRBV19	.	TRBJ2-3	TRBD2	CASSTGTSGTTTTDTQYF	TGTGCCAGTAGTACTGGGACTAGCGGAACCACCACCACAGATACGCAGTATTTT
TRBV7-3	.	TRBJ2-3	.	CASSWAGSPSTDTQYF	TGTGCCAGCAGCTGGGCTGGGTCGCCTAGCACAGATACGCAGTATTTT
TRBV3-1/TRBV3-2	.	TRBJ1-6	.	CASSQDRRRGLHF	TGTGCCAGCAGCCAAGATCGGAGAAGGGGCCTCCACTTT
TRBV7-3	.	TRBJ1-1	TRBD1	CASSRTSGTGRAFF	TGTGCCAGCAGCCGAACCTCCGGGACAGGGAGAGCTTTCTTT
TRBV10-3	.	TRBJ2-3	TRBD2	CAIRPGLATDTQYF	TGTGCCATCAGACCGGGACTAGCGACAGATACGCAGTATTTT